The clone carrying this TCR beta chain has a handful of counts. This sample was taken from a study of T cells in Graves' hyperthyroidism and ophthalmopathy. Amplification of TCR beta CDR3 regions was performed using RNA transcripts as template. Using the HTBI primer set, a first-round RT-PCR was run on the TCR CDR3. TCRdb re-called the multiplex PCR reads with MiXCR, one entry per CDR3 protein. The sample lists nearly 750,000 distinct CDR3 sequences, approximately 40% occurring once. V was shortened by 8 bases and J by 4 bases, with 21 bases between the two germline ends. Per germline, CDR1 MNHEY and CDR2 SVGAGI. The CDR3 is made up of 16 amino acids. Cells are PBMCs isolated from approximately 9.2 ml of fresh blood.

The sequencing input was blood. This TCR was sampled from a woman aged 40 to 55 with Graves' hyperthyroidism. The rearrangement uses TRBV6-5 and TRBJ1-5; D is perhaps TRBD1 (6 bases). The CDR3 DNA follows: TGTGCCAGCCTGCCCTTCAGGGGCGCCCTAAATCAGCCCCAGCATTTT. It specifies CASLPFRGALNQPQHF.